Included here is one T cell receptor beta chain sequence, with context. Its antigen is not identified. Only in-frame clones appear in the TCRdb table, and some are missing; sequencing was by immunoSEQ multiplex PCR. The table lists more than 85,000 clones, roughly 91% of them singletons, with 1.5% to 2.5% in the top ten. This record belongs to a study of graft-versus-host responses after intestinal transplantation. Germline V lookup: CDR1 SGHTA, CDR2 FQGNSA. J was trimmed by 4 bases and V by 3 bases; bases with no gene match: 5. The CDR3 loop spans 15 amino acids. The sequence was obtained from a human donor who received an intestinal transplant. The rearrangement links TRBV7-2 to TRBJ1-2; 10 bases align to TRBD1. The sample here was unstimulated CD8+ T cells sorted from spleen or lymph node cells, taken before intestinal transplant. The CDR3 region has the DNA TGTGCCAGCAGCTTTGGGACAGGGGATGTCTATGGCTACACCTTC. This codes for CASSFGTGDVYGYTF.